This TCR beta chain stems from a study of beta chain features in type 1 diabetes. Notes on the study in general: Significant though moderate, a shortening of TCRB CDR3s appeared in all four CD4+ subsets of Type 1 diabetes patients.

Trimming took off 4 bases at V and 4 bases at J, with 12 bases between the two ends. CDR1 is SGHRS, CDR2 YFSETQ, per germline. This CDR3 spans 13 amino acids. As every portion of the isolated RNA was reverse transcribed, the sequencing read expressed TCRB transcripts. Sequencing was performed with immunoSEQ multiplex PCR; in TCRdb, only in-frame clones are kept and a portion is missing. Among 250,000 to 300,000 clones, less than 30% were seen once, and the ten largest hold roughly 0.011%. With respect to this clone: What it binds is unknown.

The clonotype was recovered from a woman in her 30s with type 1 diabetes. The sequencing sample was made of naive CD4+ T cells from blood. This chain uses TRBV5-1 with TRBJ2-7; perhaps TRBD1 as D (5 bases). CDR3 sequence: CASSRSTVYEQYF. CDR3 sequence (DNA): TGCGCCAGCAGCCGATCGACAGTATACGAGCAGTACTTC.